These 24 T cell receptor beta chains share one sample of origin, sequenced in a study of T cell responses to AZD1222 COVID-19 vaccine. This table comes from immunoSEQ multiplex PCR, and its TCRdb copy is limited to in-frame clones, with some not included. Among around 130,000 clones listed, approximately 85% were seen once. This sample comprised peripheral blood, obtained on day 0 of AZD1222 vaccination. These receptors all stem from an adult in good health.

The chain employs TRBV20-1 and TRBJ2-4; D is possibly TRBD1 (6 bases). Germline CDR1 and CDR2: DFQATT and SNEGSKA (reference sequence). The CDR3 is made up of 11 amino acids. The germline V and J ends were trimmed by 6 bases and 11 bases, with 14 bases remaining between them. CDR3 sequence reads: CSAQTTGFQYF. The CDR3 DNA follows: TGCAGTGCCCAGACTACAGGGTTTCAGTACTTC.

The CDR3, as DNA: TGTGCCAGCAGCTTAGATCCTTTTACAGGGGGGAAGGAAAAACTGTTTTTT. Encoded protein: CASSLDPFTGGKEKLFF. V and J are TRBV11-3 and TRBJ1-4, with TRBD1 matching over 8 bases. V trimming: 0 bases; J trimming: 8 bases; junction bases outside the gene matches: 11. The V gene's germline CDR1 is SGHNT and CDR2 YENEEA. The CDR3 runs 17 residues.

This chain connects TRBV19 to TRBJ2-7, with 8 bases that match TRBD1. The CDR3 has 16 amino acids. J gave up 0 bases and V 5 bases, and 9 bases lay outside the gene matches. The germline V gene has CDR1 LNHDA and CDR2 SQIVND (reference sequence). CDR3 region: CASSPINRGSSYEQYF. For the CDR3, the DNA is TGTGCCAGTAGTCCTATTAACAGGGGGAGCTCCTACGAGCAGTACTTC.

This sequence joins TRBV5-4 and TRBJ2-5; maybe TRBD1 (5 bases). Germline CDR1 SGHNT, CDR2 YYREEE (reference sequence). V lost 8 bases and J 0 bases, leaving 8 bases between the germline ends. The CDR3 length is 12 residues. The CDR3: CASTGNQETQYF. CDR3 sequence (DNA): TGTGCCAGTACAGGAAACCAAGAGACCCAGTACTTC.

The V and J genes are TRBV19 and TRBJ2-1; 10 bases line up with TRBD2. The CDR3 runs 16 residues. J lost 2 bases, V lost 4 bases, and 5 bases had no gene match. In germline, CDR1 is LNHDA, CDR2 SQIVND (reference sequence). In DNA, the CDR3 is TGTGCCAGTAGTAACCTAGCGGGAGAGGCCTACAATGAGCAGTTCTTC. This encodes CASSNLAGEAYNEQFF.

The sample holds a few counts of this clone. The chain recombines TRBV15 with TRBJ2-2; no definite D call. V lost 2 bases and J 0 bases, leaving 1 base between the germline ends. From germline, CDR1 is LNHNV and CDR2 YYDKDF (reference sequence). The CDR3 is 13 residues long. The CDR3 DNA is TGTGCCACCAGCAGACCGAACACCGGGGAGCTGTTTTTT. It is translated as CATSRPNTGELFF.

The V call is TRBV29-1, the J call TRBJ1-4, with D possibly matching TRBD1 (6 bases). The CDR3 contains 10 residues. Germline V gene sequence: CDR1 SQVTM, CDR2 ANQGSEA. V gave up 6 bases and J gave up 8 bases, with 7 bases separating them. CDR3 sequence: CSVQGEKLFF. The CDR3 region has the DNA TGCAGCGTCCAGGGGGAAAAACTGTTTTTT.

The CDR3 DNA sequence: TGTGCCAGCAGCTTGGGGTCGAACCCTGTCCATAGCAATCAGCCCCAGCATTTT. Its translation: CASSLGSNPVHSNQPQHF. The chain combines TRBV5-6 with TRBJ1-5; no reliable D call. The CDR3 has 18 amino acids. V dropped 0 bases and J dropped 0 bases, with 16 bases sitting between them. CDR1 and CDR2 (germline): SGHDT, YYEEEE.

This clone showed up just once. This chain connects TRBV19 to TRBJ1-6; D is unclear. The CDR3 extends over 14 amino acids. V gave up 1 base and J gave up 5 bases, with 6 bases separating them. Germline loops: CDR1 LNHDA, CDR2 SQIVND (reference sequence). In DNA, the CDR3 is TGTGCCAGTAGTATAGGCCAGAATAATTCACCCCTCCACTTT. This codes for CASSIGQNNSPLHF. Looking up the rest from reference TRBV19 and TRBJ1-6 gives the full variable domain: DGGITQSPKYLFRKEGQNVTLSCEQNLNHDAMYWYRQDPGQGLRLIYYSQIVNDFQKGDIAEGYSVSREKKESFPLTVTSAQKNPTAFYLCASSIGQNNSPLHFGNGTRLTVT.

V usage is TRBV7-2 and J usage is TRBJ2-1, with 7 bases lining up with TRBD1. Losses at the gene ends were 5 bases for V and 4 bases for J; bases not matched to a gene: 8. The CDR3 runs 15 residues. Germline CDR1 reads SGHTA; CDR2 reads FQGNSA. The CDR3 is CASSVSGTDYNEQFF. The DNA of the CDR3 is TGTGCCAGCAGCGTCTCCGGGACAGATTACAATGAGCAGTTCTTC.

V is TRBV4-1 and J is TRBJ1-5; 8 nucleotides match TRBD1. The CDR3 has 19 amino acids. J gave up 0 bases and V 4 bases, and 14 bases lay outside the gene matches. CDR1 MGHRA and CDR2 YSYEKL come from the germline V gene. CDR3 nucleotide sequence: TGCGCCAGCAGCCTCAAGGGACAGGAACAGACATATAGCAATCAGCCCCAGCATTTT. Amino acid sequence: CASSLKGQEQTYSNQPQHF.

The genes are TRBV5-1 and TRBJ2-3, with D possibly matching TRBD2 (5 bases). In germline, CDR1 is SGHRS, CDR2 YFSETQ. V lost 3 bases to trimming and J lost 6 bases, with 8 bases between them. The CDR3 spans 12 residues. In nucleotides, the CDR3 is TGCGCCAGCAGCTCGAGAGGGGATACGCAGTATTTT. This sequence encodes CASSSRGDTQYF.

The chain links TRBV6-5 to TRBJ1-1; D is ambiguous. V dropped 8 bases and J dropped 6 bases, with 16 bases sitting between them. This CDR3 region has 13 residues. Germline V gene data show CDR1 as MNHEY and CDR2 as SVGAGI. CDR3 sequence: CASRMNNPAEAFF. CDR3 nucleotide sequence: TGTGCCAGCCGCATGAATAATCCGGCTGAAGCTTTCTTT.

This clone has a handful of counts. The genes are TRBV30 and TRBJ1-2, with unresolved D. This CDR3 contains 13 residues. CDR1 and CDR2 (germline): GTSNPN, SVGIG (reference sequence). The V end was cut by 0 bases, the J end by 2 bases, with 7 bases between. The CDR3 DNA is TGTGCCTGGAGTGTAGGGTGGAACTATGGCTACACCTTC. It translates to CAWSVGWNYGYTF. Variable domain in full (rest from reference TRBV30 and TRBJ1-2): SQTIHQWPATLVQPVGSPLSLECTVEGTSNPNLYWYRQAAGRGLQLLFYSVGIGQISSEVPQNLSASRPQDRQFILSSKKLLLSDSGFYLCAWSVGWNYGYTFGSGTRLTVV.

The rearrangement uses TRBV28 and TRBJ2-1, with a weak D call TRBD1 (7 bases). V lost 1 base and J lost 4, with 17 bases in between. The CDR3 runs 17 residues. Germline V gene lookup returns CDR1 MDHEN and CDR2 SYDVKM. CDR3 amino acids: CASSLSAGGGGYNEQFF. As DNA, the CDR3 is TGTGCCAGCAGTTTATCCGCAGGGGGAGGCGGGTACAATGAGCAGTTCTTC.

This chain connects TRBV30 to TRBJ1-4; 10 nucleotides line up with TRBD1. Germline loops: CDR1 GTSNPN, CDR2 SVGIG (reference sequence). V lost 6 bases, J lost 5 bases, and 6 bases stayed unmatched. The CDR3 is 14 residues long. CDR3 amino acids: CACDRDRGNEKLFF. The CDR3 DNA reads TGTGCCTGTGACAGGGACAGGGGCAATGAAAAACTGTTTTTT.

The DNA of the CDR3 is TGTGCCAGCAGCTTCCCTAGCGGGAGGGAGGTGACCCAGTACTTC. This gives the protein CASSFPSGREVTQYF. The genes are TRBV5-4 and TRBJ2-5; TRBD2 aligns across 12 bases. Germline CDR1 and CDR2: SGHNT and YYREEE (reference sequence). The V segment lost 2 bases and the J segment 7 bases; nucleotides outside the gene matches: 6. This CDR3 is 15 amino acids long. The full variable domain, with the rest looked up from reference TRBV5-4 and TRBJ2-5, is ETGVTQSPTHLIKTRGQQVTLRCSSQSGHNTVSWYQQALGQGPQFIFQYYREEENGRGNFPPRFSGLQFPNYSSELNVNALELDDSALYLCASSFPSGREVTQYFGPGTRLLVL.

The rearrangement uses TRBV30 and TRBJ1-3; 8 nucleotides align to TRBD1. From germline, CDR1 is GTSNPN and CDR2 SVGIG (reference sequence). V gave up 3 bases and J gave up 3 bases; unmatched junction bases: 1. The CDR3 has 13 amino acids. DNA for the CDR3: TGTGCCTGGAGCGACAGGGGTGGAAACACCATATATTTT. The encoded protein is CAWSDRGGNTIYF.

The chain has TRBV3-1 (or the pseudogene TRBV3-2) and TRBJ1-2, with TRBD1 identical over 12 bases. This CDR3 region has 14 residues. V lost 4 bases to trimming and J lost 7 bases; unmatched junction nucleotides: 4. Germline V gene data show CDR1 as LGHDT and CDR2 as YNNKEL (reference sequence). The CDR3 loop is CASSPRDRGLGYTF. DNA for the CDR3: TGTGCCAGCAGCCCCCGGGACAGGGGGCTTGGCTACACCTTC.

The chain is built from TRBV19 and TRBJ2-1, with TRBD2 as a possible D gene (5 bases). From germline, CDR1 is LNHDA and CDR2 SQIVND (reference sequence). V was clipped by 1 base and J by 0 bases, with 7 bases between them. The CDR3 contains 15 residues. The CDR3 sequence: CASSIAGSSYNEQFF. The CDR3 DNA follows: TGTGCCAGTAGTATAGCGGGGAGCTCCTACAATGAGCAGTTCTTC.

The chain uses TRBV18 and TRBJ1-2; possible D gene TRBD1, 6 bases. The V gene lost 5 bases and the J gene lost 6 bases, with 16 bases spanning the gap. The CDR3 runs 14 residues. Germline loops: CDR1 KGHSH, CDR2 LQKENI. CDR3 coding DNA: TGTGCCAGCTCAGAGTACAGGGTATCCGATGGCTACACCTTC. Amino acids: CASSEYRVSDGYTF.

The gene calls are TRBV11-3 and TRBJ2-3; TRBD2 agrees at 13 bases. Trimming at V came to 3 bases and at J to 2 bases, leaving 2 bases not matched to a gene. Germline V lookup: CDR1 SGHNT, CDR2 YENEEA. CDR3 length: 16 residues. CDR3 nucleotide sequence: TGTGCCAGCAGCTTGGGACTAGCGGGACTCACAGATACGCAGTATTTT. Its translation: CASSLGLAGLTDTQYF.

This chain joins TRBV6-5 and TRBJ1-2; TRBD1 matches 7 bases. This CDR3 is built from 16 residues. The J segment lost 2 bases and the V segment lost 0 bases, leaving 6 bases of the junction unmatched. Germline assignment: CDR1 MNHEY and CDR2 SVGAGI. The DNA of the CDR3 is TGTGCCAGCAGTTACTCGAGGGTGACAGGGAACTATGGCTACACCTTC. Translating it yields CASSYSRVTGNYGYTF.

The chain recombines TRBV7-8 with TRBJ1-4; D not resolved. V lost 0 bases to trimming and J lost 5 bases, with 13 bases between them. This CDR3 contains 16 residues. CDR1 and CDR2 (germline): SGHVS, FQNEAQ. CDR3 residues: CASSLALTALNEKLFF. The CDR3 DNA reads as TGTGCCAGCAGCTTAGCGTTAACGGCCTTGAATGAAAAACTGTTTTTT. Together with reference TRBV7-8 and TRBJ1-4, the CDR3 gives the full variable domain: GAGVSQSPRYKVAKRGQDVALRCDPISGHVSLFWYQQALGQGPEFLTYFQNEAQLDKSGLPSDRFFAERPEGSVSTLKIQRTQQEDSAVYLCASSLALTALNEKLFFGSGTQLSVL.